Listed below are T cell receptor beta chains from one sample, sequenced in a study of OX40 agonist ivuxolimab in advanced cancers. Assay used: immunoSEQ multiplex PCR; TCRdb lists only in-frame clones, some missing. The sample includes around 31,000 clones, 85% to 95% of them seen just once. Sequencing was performed on CD4+ or CD8+ T cells sorted from blood, taken in a trial of the OX40 agonist ivuxolimab. The receptors shown here come from an adult with an advanced solid tumor such as melanoma, head and neck, liver or kidney cancer. Each CDR3 is given with its conserved first and last residue. Fields, in order: clone size, D gene, V gene, J gene, CDR3 protein, CDR3 DNA. The D gene is left open where the match is weak. Size is omitted from some rows. Given values are once, few, many or a class for expanded clones.

-,-,TRBV6-5,TRBJ1-5,CASSYSYRGAQPQHF,TGTGCCAGCAGTTACTCATATAGGGGTGCCCAGCCCCAGCATTTT
-,TRBD1,TRBV19,TRBJ1-1,CASSTTGMNTEAFF,TGTGCCAGTAGTACGACAGGGATGAACACTGAAGCTTTCTTT
-,-,TRBV30,TRBJ2-1,CAWSVDNSNEQFF,TGTGCCTGGAGTGTAGATAACAGTAATGAGCAGTTCTTC
-,-,TRBV2,TRBJ1-5,CASSDPERSQPQHF,TGTGCCAGCAGTGACCCAGAGAGGAGTCAGCCCCAGCATTTT
-,-,TRBV7-9,TRBJ1-1,CASSRSGINTEAFF,TGTGCCAGCAGCCGTTCAGGGATTAACACTGAAGCTTTCTTT
-,-,TRBV7-6,TRBJ2-5,CASSLDGTQYF,TGTGCCAGCAGCTTAGACGGGACCCAGTACTTC
-,-,TRBV9,TRBJ2-6,CASRSTGSTGANVLTF,TGTGCCAGCAGGTCCACAGGGAGCACTGGGGCCAACGTCCTGACTTTC
-,TRBD2,TRBV4-1,TRBJ2-1,CASSQTSGGPRNEQFF,TGCGCCAGCAGCCAAACTAGCGGGGGTCCCCGGAATGAGCAGTTCTTC
-,-,TRBV30,TRBJ2-1,CAWSTSGPYNEQFF,TGTGCCTGGAGCACCAGCGGCCCCTACAATGAGCAGTTCTTC
-,-,TRBV10-2,TRBJ2-7,CASSTDYSYEQYF,TGCGCCAGCAGCACCGACTATAGCTACGAGCAGTACTTC
-,-,TRBV2,TRBJ1-1,CASSERRVTMNTEAFF,TGTGCCAGCAGTGAACGGAGGGTCACAATGAACACTGAAGCTTTCTTT
-,-,TRBV30,TRBJ1-1,CAWSYTEAFF,TGTGCCTGGAGTTACACTGAAGCTTTCTTT
-,-,TRBV19,TRBJ1-2,CASSIVGYGYTF,TGTGCCAGTAGTATAGTAGGCTATGGCTACACCTTC
-,TRBD2,TRBV7-6,TRBJ2-2,CASSPLGGRANGELFF,TGTGCCAGCAGCCCCCTGGGGGGGAGGGCGAACGGGGAGCTGTTTTTT
-,TRBD1,TRBV28,TRBJ1-2,CASSATGAQGSYYGYTF,TGTGCCAGCAGCGCCACAGGGGCGCAGGGTTCCTACTATGGCTACACCTTC
once,-,TRBV6-6,TRBJ2-7,CASSYSSRGEDSEQYF,TGTGCCAGCAGTTACTCTTCTAGGGGAGAAGATAGCGAGCAGTACTTC
-,-,TRBV5-1,TRBJ1-1,CASSLAWGNTEAFF,TGCGCCAGCAGCTTGGCTTGGGGGAACACTGAAGCTTTCTTT
-,TRBD1,TRBV2,TRBJ1-5,CASSEAHRGAQPQHF,TGTGCCAGCAGTGAAGCGCACAGGGGAGCTCAGCCCCAGCATTTT
once,-,TRBV9,TRBJ2-5,CASSVDIQETQYF,TGTGCCAGCAGCGTAGATATCCAAGAGACCCAGTACTTC
-,-,TRBV30,TRBJ1-4,CAWRAALGNEKLFF,TGTGCCTGGAGGGCGGCCCTAGGTAACGAAAAACTGTTTTTT
-,-,TRBV5-5,TRBJ1-1,CASSLVQAIMNTEAFF,TGTGCCAGCAGCTTGGTGCAGGCGATTATGAACACTGAAGCTTTCTTT
-,TRBD1,TRBV4-1,TRBJ1-3,CASSQGDSAGNTIYF,TGCGCCAGCAGCCAAGGGGACAGTGCTGGAAACACCATATATTTT
-,-,TRBV9,TRBJ2-2,CASSVDGIGELFF,TGTGCCAGCAGCGTAGACGGTATCGGGGAGCTGTTTTTT
once,TRBD1,TRBV19,TRBJ1-5,CASRTGNQPQHF,TGTGCCAGTAGGACAGGGAATCAGCCCCAGCATTTT